This TCR beta chain was captured by sequencing in a study of CD8 T cells in ankylosing spondylitis. General study findings and limits: Ankylosing spondylitis blood seemed to carry a telltale TCR beta motif made of eight or nine highly homologous variants. Disease-linked clones reportedly showed significant enrichment in matched ankylosing spondylitis synovial fluid. Reactive arthritis synovial fluid and blood previously showed some of these motif variants. Peripheral blood held disease-linked clones only at relatively low frequency, and these were CD8+.

With 8 bases removed from V and 2 bases from J, the gap between germline ends came to 14 bases. Per germline, CDR1 MNHEY and CDR2 SVGEGT. The CDR3 is made up of 14 amino acids. Making use of molecular barcodes, quantitative 5'-RACE generated TCR beta libraries. TCRdb passed the 5' RACE reads through MiXCR, listing each CDR3 protein once. The sample includes fewer than 750,000 distinct CDR3 sequences, 19% of them seen just once. Remarks on this clonotype: Antigen: not known.

The TCR originated in a male donor with ankylosing spondylitis. Sequencing was performed on blood, either unsorted or a sorted T cell fraction (not recorded which). The rearrangement joins TRBV6-2 or TRBV6-3 to TRBJ2-3; D may match TRBD1 or TRBD2 (5 bases each). The CDR3 spells CASEGSGNTDTQYF. In DNA, the CDR3 is TGTGCCAGCGAGGGGTCGGGGAACACAGATACGCAGTATTTT.